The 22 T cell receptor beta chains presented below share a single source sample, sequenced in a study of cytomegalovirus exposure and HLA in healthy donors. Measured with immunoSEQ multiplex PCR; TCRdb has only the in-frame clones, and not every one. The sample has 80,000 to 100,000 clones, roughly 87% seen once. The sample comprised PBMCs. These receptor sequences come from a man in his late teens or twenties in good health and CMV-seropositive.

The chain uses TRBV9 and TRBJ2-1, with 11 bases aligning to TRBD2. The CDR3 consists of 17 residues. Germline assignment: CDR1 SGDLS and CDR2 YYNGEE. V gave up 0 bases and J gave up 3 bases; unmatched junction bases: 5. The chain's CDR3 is CASSVGTSGGVYNEQFF. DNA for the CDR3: TGTGCCAGCAGCGTAGGTACTAGCGGGGGAGTCTACAATGAGCAGTTCTTC.

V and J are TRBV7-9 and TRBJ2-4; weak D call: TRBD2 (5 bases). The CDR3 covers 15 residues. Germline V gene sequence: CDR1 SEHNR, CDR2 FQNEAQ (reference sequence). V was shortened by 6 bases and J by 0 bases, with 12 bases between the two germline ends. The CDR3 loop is CASSLIGLAKNIQYF. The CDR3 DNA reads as TGTGCCAGCAGTCTAATAGGACTAGCCAAAAACATTCAGTACTTC.

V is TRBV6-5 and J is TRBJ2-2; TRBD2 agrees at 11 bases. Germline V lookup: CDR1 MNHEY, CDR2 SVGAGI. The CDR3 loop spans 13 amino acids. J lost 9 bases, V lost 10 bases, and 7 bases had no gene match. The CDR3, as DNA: TGTGCCACCACGGCTAGCGGGGGGTGGGAGCTGTTTTTT. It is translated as CATTASGGWELFF.

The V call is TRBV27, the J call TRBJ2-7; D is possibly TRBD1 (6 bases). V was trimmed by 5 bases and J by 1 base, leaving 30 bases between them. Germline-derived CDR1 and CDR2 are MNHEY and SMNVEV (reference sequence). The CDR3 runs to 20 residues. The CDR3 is CASSGAGTPRTGYGSYEQYF. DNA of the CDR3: TGTGCCAGCAGTGGGGCCGGGACCCCTCGAACAGGGTACGGATCCTACGAGCAGTACTTC.

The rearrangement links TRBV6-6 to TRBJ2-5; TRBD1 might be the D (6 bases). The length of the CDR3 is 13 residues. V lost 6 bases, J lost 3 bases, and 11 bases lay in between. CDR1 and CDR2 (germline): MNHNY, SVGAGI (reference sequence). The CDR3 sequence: CASSLNREETQYF. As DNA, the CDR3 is TGTGCCAGCAGCCTGAACAGGGAAGAGACCCAGTACTTC.

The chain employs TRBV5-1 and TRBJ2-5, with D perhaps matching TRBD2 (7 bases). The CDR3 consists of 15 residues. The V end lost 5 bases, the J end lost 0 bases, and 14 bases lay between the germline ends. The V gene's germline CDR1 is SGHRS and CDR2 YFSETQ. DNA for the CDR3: TGCGCCAGCAGTCCGAGGGGGGGGGACCAAGAGACCCAGTACTTC. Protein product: CASSPRGGDQETQYF. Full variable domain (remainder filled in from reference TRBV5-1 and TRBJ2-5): KAGVTQTPRYLIKTRGQQVTLSCSPISGHRSVSWYQQTPGQGLQFLFEYFSETQRNKGNFPGRFSGRQFSNSRSEMNVSTLELGDSALYLCASSPRGGDQETQYFGPGTRLLVL.

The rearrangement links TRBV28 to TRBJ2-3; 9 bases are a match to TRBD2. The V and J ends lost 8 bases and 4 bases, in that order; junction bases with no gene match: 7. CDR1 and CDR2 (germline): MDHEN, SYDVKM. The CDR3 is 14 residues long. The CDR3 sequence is CASPPTSGPDTQYF. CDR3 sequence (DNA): TGTGCCAGCCCCCCGACTAGCGGTCCAGATACGCAGTATTTT.

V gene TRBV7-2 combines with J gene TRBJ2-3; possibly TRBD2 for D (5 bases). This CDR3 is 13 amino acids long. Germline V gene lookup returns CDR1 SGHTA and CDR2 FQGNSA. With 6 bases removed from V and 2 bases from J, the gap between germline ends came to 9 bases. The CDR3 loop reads CASRRDYTDTQYF. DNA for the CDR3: TGTGCCAGCAGACGGGATTACACAGATACGCAGTATTTT.

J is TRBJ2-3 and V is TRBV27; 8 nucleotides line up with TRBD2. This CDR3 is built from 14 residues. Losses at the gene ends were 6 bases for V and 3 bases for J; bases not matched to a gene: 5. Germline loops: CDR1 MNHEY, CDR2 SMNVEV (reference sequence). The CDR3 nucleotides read TGTGCCAGCAGATATGGGACTAGTACAGATACGCAGTATTTT. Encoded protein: CASRYGTSTDTQYF.

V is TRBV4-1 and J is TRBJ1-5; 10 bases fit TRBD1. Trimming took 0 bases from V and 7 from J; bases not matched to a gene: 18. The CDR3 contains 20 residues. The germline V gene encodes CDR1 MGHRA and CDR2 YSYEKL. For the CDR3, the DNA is TGCGCCAGCAGCCAAGATTCCCCCACCGACAGGGGGCGCGCCTTGCAGCCCCAGCATTTT. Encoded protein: CASSQDSPTDRGRALQPQHF.

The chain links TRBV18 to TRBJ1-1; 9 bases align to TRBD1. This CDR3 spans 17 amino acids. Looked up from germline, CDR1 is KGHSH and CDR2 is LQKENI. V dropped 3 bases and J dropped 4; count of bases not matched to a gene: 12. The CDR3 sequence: CASSPSLGQGSFTEAFF. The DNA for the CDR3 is TGTGCCAGCTCACCTTCTCTGGGACAGGGTTCATTCACTGAAGCTTTCTTT. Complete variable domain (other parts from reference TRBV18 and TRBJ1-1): NAGVMQNPRHLVRRRGQEARLRCSPMKGHSHVYWYRQLPEEGLKFMVYLQKENIIDESGMPKERFSAEFPKEGPSILRIQQVVRGDSAAYFCASSPSLGQGSFTEAFFGQGTRLTVV.

CDR3 in amino acids: CASSFGHVLNEQFF. CDR3 sequence (DNA): TGTGCCAGCAGTTTTGGACACGTTCTCAATGAGCAGTTCTTC. The chain employs TRBV27 and TRBJ2-1, with a tentative D call TRBD1 (5 bases). V lost 3 bases and J lost 6, with 12 bases in between. The CDR3 sequence is 14 residues long. Per the germline V gene, CDR1 is MNHEY and CDR2 is SMNVEV (reference sequence).

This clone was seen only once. This CDR3 is CSVVPLRGPEQFF. For the CDR3, the DNA is TGCAGCGTTGTACCGCTCAGGGGGCCCGAGCAGTTCTTC. This chain uses TRBV29-1 with TRBJ2-1, with TRBD1 identical over 8 bases. In germline, CDR1 is SQVTM, CDR2 ANQGSEA. CDR3 size: 13 residues. The junction had 9 bases not matched to a gene; V was cut back by 4 bases and J by 10 bases.

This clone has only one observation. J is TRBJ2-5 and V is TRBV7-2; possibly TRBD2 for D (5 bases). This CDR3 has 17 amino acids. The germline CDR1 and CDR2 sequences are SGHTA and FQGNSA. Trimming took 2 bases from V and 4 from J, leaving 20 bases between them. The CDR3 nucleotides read TGTGCCAGCAGCTTACGTCAGAAGGTGAGGGCCGGAGAGACCCAGTACTTC. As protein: CASSLRQKVRAGETQYF.

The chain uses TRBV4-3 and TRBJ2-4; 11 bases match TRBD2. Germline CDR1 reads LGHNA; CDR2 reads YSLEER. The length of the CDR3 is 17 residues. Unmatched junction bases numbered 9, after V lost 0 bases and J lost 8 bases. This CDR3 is CASSQELAGGIADIQYF. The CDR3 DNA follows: TGCGCCAGCAGCCAAGAGCTAGCGGGAGGAATTGCTGACATTCAGTACTTC.

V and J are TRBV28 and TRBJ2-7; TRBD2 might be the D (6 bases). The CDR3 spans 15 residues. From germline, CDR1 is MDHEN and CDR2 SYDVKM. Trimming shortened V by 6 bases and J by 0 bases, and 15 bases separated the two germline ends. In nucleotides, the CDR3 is TGTGCCAGCAGAGTGGCGGGACGTACCTCCTACGAGCAGTACTTC. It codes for CASRVAGRTSYEQYF.

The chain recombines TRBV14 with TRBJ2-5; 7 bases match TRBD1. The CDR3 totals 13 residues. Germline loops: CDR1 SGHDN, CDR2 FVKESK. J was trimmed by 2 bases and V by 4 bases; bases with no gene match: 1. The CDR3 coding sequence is TGTGCCAGCAGCCCGGGACAGCAAGAGACCCAGTACTTC. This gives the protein CASSPGQQETQYF.

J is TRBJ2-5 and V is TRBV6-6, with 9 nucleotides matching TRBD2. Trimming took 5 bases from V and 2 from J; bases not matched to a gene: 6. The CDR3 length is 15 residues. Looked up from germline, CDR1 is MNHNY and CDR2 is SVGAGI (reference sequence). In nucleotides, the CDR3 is TGTGCCAGCAGTCAAAGACTAGCGGAGCAAGAGACCCAGTACTTC. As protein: CASSQRLAEQETQYF.

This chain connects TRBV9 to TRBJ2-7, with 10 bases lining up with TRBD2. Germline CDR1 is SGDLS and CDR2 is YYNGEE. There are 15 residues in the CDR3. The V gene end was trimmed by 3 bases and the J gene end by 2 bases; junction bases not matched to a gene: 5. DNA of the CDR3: TGTGCCAGCAGCGCTGCTAGCGGGGGTACCTACGAGCAGTACTTC. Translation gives CASSAASGGTYEQYF.

The CDR3 protein is CASSRPDTEAFF. The CDR3 coding sequence is TGCGCCAGCAGCCGGCCTGACACTGAAGCTTTCTTT. The gene calls are TRBV4-1 and TRBJ1-1; D is ambiguous. CDR1 is MGHRA and CDR2 is YSYEKL in the germline V gene. With 4 bases removed from V and 3 bases from J, the gap between germline ends came to 6 bases. This CDR3 contains 12 residues.

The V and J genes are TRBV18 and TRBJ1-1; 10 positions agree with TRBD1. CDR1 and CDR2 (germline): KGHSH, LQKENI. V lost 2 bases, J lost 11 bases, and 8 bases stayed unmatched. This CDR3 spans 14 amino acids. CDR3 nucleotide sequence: TGTGCCAGCTCACCATCTGGGACAGGGGACGGGGCTTTCTTT. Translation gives CASSPSGTGDGAFF.

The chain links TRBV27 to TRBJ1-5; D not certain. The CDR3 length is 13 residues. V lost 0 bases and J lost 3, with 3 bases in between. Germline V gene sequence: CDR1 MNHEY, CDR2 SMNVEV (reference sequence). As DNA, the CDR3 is TGTGCCAGCAGTTTATCCATCAATCAGCCCCAGCATTTT. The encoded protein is CASSLSINQPQHF.